This T cell receptor (beta chain) was found in a study of blood T cell repertoires in COVID-19. CDR1 and CDR2 from the germline V gene are LNHDA and SQIVND (reference sequence). The CDR3 extends over 15 amino acids. Germline trimming cut 7 bases from V and 1 base from J; bases unmatched to any gene: 9. As processed by the authors: Amplification of reference gene primers provided the estimated nucleated cell counts. Clones were read by immunoSEQ multiplex PCR, and TCRdb kept only the in-frame ones, dropping some. The DNA gave D and trimming, while V, J and clone size come from that table. The sample includes roughly 63,000 clones, 88% of them seen just once.

This chain connects TRBV19 to TRBJ2-7; 8 nucleotides line up with TRBD1. The receptor's source is a human donor in a cohort sampled during active COVID-19. The sample was peripheral blood. CDR3 amino acids: CASNPGGGESYEQYF. DNA of the CDR3: TGTGCCAGTAACCCAGGGGGCGGCGAATCCTACGAGCAGTACTTC.